This T cell receptor (beta chain) was captured in a study of blood T cell repertoires in COVID-19. The assay was immunoSEQ multiplex PCR, and TCRdb's table has in-frame clones only and misses some. The sample yields some 380,000 clones, approximately 88% seen once. There are 15 residues in the CDR3. Between the trimmed V and J ends, which lost 1 base and 3 bases, there was a span of 11 bases. Germline lookup yields CDR1 MGHRA and CDR2 YSYEKL. In assigning cohorts, the study relied on participant-reported clinical history. The V and J genes are TRBV4-1 and TRBJ2-3, with a tentative D call TRBD2 (6 bases). Sequencing input: PBMCs or T cells enriched from blood (not recorded which). The sequence derives from a woman between 35 and 50 years old with acute COVID-19. The CDR3 protein is CASSQAEGWTDTQYF. For the CDR3, the DNA is TGCGCCAGCAGCCAAGCGGAGGGATGGACAGATACGCAGTATTTT.